This T cell receptor beta chain was found in a study of T cells after yellow fever vaccination. Study observations and caveats: Abundant clonotypes (contaminants from the bulk population) could be present in FACS-sorted repertoires.

The table lists this clonotype with many counts. Its specificity is unknown. After removal of 10 bases from V and 2 bases from J, the junction contained 3 bases not matched to a gene. This CDR3 has 12 amino acids. Looked up from germline, CDR1 is ENHRY and CDR2 is SYGVKD. The study made its TCR cDNA through 5'RACE template switching. That step introduced a universal primer site along with UMIs. One entry per CDR3 protein, called by TCRdb with MiXCR from the 5' RACE reads. The sample lists about 340,000 distinct CDR3 sequences, approximately 12% seen once, with 2.5% to 4% in the top ten. This sequence joins TRBV10-3 and TRBJ2-5; 8 bases agree with TRBD1. The sequences come from CD4+ T cells sorted from PBMCs, collected 15 days after the yellow fever booster vaccination. The TCR comes from a young man who received the YFV17D yellow fever vaccine. CDR3 sequence (DNA): TGTGCCACAAGACAGGGGCAAGAGACCCAGTACTTC. Protein sequence: CATRQGQETQYF.